The subject of this entry is one TCR beta chain. These data belong to a study of shared clonotypes between healthy human individuals. Study-level information: Participating donors consisted of a couple of women and a few men aged 18 to 49.

Donors, without exception, were Caucasian adults residing in Nashville, Tennessee. A CD45RA+ naive subset and a CD45RA-negative memory subset were split from CD4+ cells. Some 27,000 T cell genomes, or around 0.2 ug DNA, went into the sorted-subset replicate PCRs. Some clones are missing from TCRdb's copy, which holds only in-frame ones; the method was immunoSEQ multiplex PCR. The sample records some 2,000,000 clones, roughly 95% being singletons. This CDR3 region has 16 residues. Trimming took off 0 bases at V and 7 bases at J, with 15 bases between the two ends. Germline CDR1 reads MNHNS; CDR2 reads SASEGT.

Sequences were obtained from naive CD4+ T cells sorted from blood. Described subset: CD45RA+ positively selected. This TCR came from a man in his late teens or twenties in good health. V usage is TRBV6-1 and J usage is TRBJ1-4; a possible D gene is TRBD1 (5 bases). The CDR3 loop reads CASSEARGRTTEKLFF. As DNA, the CDR3 is TGTGCCAGCAGTGAAGCGAGGGGCAGGACGACTGAAAAACTGTTTTTT.